These T cell receptor beta chains were read from a single sample in a study of human T cells and chemical hapten exposure. TCRdb called the RACE reads again in MiXCR, with one record for every CDR3 protein. The table has over 11,000 distinct CDR3 sequences, about 16% seen once; the top ten hold around 6.7%. The sequencing here drew on whole blood, taken in connection with sensitization to the hapten diphenylcyclopropenone (DPC). The receptor source for this set is a woman aged 25-40 years with alopecia areata. Some clones in this sample may be carry-over from other donors' samples. CDR3s include the opening cysteine and the closing phenylalanine or tryptophan. The D gene is left open where the match is weak. Clone size appears in some rows only: once, few, many, or a class for an expanded clone.

cdr3_nt cdr3_aa d_call v_call clone_size cdr3_length j_call
TGTGCCAGCAGTGAGTCCGCCAATCAGCCCCAGCATTTT CASSESANQPQHF . TRBV6-4 many 13 TRBJ1-5
TGTGCCAGCAGCCCCACAGGGGACTACGAGCAGTACTTC CASSPTGDYEQYF TRBD1 TRBV9 . 13 TRBJ2-7
TGTGCCAGCAGTTACTTAGGGCTGACTGAAGCTTTCTTT CASSYLGLTEAFF . TRBV6-2/TRBV6-3 many 13 TRBJ1-1
TGTGCCAGCAGCCCCCGGGACAGGGGGACCAACACTGAAGCTTTCTTT CASSPRDRGTNTEAFF TRBD1 TRBV3-1 medium-sized 16 TRBJ1-1
TGTGCCATCAGTGGATCGGGACAGCCCCAAGAGACCCAGTACTTC CAISGSGQPQETQYF TRBD1 TRBV10-3 few 15 TRBJ2-5
TGCAGCGTTGTATGGGAATCTGGAAACACCATATATTTT CSVVWESGNTIYF . TRBV29-1 medium-sized 13 TRBJ1-3
TGTGCCAGCCCGAGCGGGGGGGTCTACAATGAGCAGTTCTTC CASPSGGVYNEQFF TRBD2 TRBV2 many 14 TRBJ2-1
TGTGCCAGCAGTTTACGGGAGGGGACCATTCAGTACTTC CASSLREGTIQYF TRBD2 TRBV12-3/TRBV12-4 . 13 TRBJ2-4
TGTGCCAGCAGCTGGGGACTAGCGGGAGGGCCGAATGAGCAGTTCTTC CASSWGLAGGPNEQFF TRBD2 TRBV11-2 . 16 TRBJ2-1
TGCAGTGCTAGCTACATTTCGTGGGACTCCTACAATGAGCAGTTCTTC CSASYISWDSYNEQFF . TRBV20-1 . 16 TRBJ2-1
TGCGCCAGCAGCTTCCAAGGGGGCGCCTTGGACGAGCAGTACTTC CASSFQGGALDEQYF TRBD1 TRBV5-1 . 15 TRBJ2-7
TGTGCCAGCAGCGTAGTCCCAGCGGGAGGGCCCAGGTTGGATACGCAGTATTTT CASSVVPAGGPRLDTQYF TRBD2 TRBV9 medium-sized 18 TRBJ2-3
TGCGCCAGCAGCTGGGACTCAACATCCTACAATGAGCAGTTCTTC CASSWDSTSYNEQFF . TRBV5-1 many 15 TRBJ2-1
TGTGCCAGCAGCCCTCTGGGTTACACTGAAGCTTTCTTT CASSPLGYTEAFF . TRBV6-5 few 13 TRBJ1-1
TGTGCCAGCAGTGAATCCAGGACGGATCCCTACGAGCAGTACTTC CASSESRTDPYEQYF . TRBV25-1 many 15 TRBJ2-7
TGTGCCAGCAGCCCCCGGGGTGGGTGGACAGATACGCAGTATTTT CASSPRGGWTDTQYF . TRBV3-1 many 15 TRBJ2-3
TGTGCCAGCAGTTCATTGGCCGGGACAGGGGGCACCGGGGAGCTGTTTTTT CASSSLAGTGGTGELFF TRBD1 TRBV27 . 17 TRBJ2-2
TGTGCCAGCAGCTTCGCGGCTAGCGGGGAGATCACCCTATCTAGCACAGATACGCAGTATTTT CASSFAASGEITLSSTDTQYF TRBD2 TRBV11-2 medium-sized 21 TRBJ2-3
TGCGCCAGCAGCTTCCGGGACAGGGGCAATGAAAAACTGTTTTTT CASSFRDRGNEKLFF TRBD1 TRBV5-1 many 15 TRBJ1-4
TGTGCCAGCACCTCTTACGGGTCAACTCTTACTTATACCTCCACAGATACGCAGTATTTT CASTSYGSTLTYTSTDTQYF . TRBV7-3 many 20 TRBJ2-3